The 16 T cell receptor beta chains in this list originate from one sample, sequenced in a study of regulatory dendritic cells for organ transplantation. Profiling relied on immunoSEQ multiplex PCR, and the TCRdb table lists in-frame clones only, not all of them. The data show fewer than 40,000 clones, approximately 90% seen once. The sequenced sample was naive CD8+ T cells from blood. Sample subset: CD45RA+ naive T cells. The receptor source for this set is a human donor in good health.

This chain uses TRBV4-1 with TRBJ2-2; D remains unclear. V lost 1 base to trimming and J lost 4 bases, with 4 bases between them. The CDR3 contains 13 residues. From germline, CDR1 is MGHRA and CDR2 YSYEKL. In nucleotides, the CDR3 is TGCGCCAGCAGCCAAGGTATCACCGGGGAGCTGTTTTTT. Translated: CASSQGITGELFF.

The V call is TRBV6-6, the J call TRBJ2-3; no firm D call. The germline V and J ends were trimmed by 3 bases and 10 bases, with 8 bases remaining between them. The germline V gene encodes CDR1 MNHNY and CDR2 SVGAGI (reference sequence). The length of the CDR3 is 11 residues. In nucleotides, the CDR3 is TGTGCCAGCAGTTATAACGGGCCGCAGTATTTT. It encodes CASSYNGPQYF.

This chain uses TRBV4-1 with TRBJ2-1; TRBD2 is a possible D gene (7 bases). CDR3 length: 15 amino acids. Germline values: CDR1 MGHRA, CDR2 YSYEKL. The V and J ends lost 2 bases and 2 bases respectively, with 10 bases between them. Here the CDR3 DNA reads TGCGCCAGCAGCCAAACAGGGACTACCTACAATGAGCAGTTCTTC. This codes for CASSQTGTTYNEQFF.

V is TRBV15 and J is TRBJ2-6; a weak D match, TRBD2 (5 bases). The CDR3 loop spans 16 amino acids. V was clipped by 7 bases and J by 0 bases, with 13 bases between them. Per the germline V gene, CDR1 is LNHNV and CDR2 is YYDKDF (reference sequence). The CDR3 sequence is CATNDYVSSGANVLTF. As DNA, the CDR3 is TGTGCCACCAACGACTACGTCAGCTCTGGGGCCAACGTCCTGACTTTC.

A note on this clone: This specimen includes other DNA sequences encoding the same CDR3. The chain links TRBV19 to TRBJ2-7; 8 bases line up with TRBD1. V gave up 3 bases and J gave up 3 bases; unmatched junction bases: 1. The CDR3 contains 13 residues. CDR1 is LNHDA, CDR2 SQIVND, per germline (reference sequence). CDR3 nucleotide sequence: TGTGCCAGTAGTATTGGACAGGGCTACGAGCAGTACTTC. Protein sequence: CASSIGQGYEQYF.

The CDR3 region is CASSGLMNTEAFF. CDR3 sequence (DNA): TGTGCCAGCAGTGGCCTCATGAACACTGAAGCTTTCTTT. The genes are TRBV25-1 and TRBJ1-1; no definite D call. The CDR3 sequence is 13 residues long. Trimming stripped 4 bases from V and 0 bases from J, with 6 bases between. Germline CDR1 is MGHDK and CDR2 is SYGVNS.

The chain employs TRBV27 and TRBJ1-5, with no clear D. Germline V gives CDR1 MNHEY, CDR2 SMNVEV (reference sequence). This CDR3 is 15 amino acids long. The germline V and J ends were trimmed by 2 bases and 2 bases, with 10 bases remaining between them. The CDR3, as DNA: TGTGCCAGCAGTTTAATGGGAGTGCGCAATCAGCCCCAGCATTTT. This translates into CASSLMGVRNQPQHF.

Here the CDR3 reads CASSGADRGYGNTIYF. As DNA, the CDR3 is TGTGCCAGCAGCGGAGCGGACAGGGGTTACGGAAACACCATATATTTT. The rearrangement uses TRBV9 and TRBJ1-3; 9 bases agree with TRBD1. This CDR3 has 16 amino acids. The germline CDR1 and CDR2 sequences are SGDLS and YYNGEE. J was trimmed by 4 bases and V by 3 bases; bases with no gene match: 8.

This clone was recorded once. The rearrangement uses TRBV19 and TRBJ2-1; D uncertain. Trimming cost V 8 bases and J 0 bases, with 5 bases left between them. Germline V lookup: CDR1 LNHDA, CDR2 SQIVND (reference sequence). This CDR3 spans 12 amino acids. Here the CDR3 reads CASHGSYNEQFF. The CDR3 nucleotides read TGTGCCAGTCACGGCTCCTACAATGAGCAGTTCTTC.

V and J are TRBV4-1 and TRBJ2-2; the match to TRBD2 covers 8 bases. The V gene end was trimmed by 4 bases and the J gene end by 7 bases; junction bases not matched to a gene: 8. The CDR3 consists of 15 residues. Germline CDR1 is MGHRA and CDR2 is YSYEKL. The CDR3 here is CASSLRTSPNGELFF. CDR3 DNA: TGCGCCAGCAGCCTTCGGACTAGCCCCAACGGGGAGCTGTTTTTT.

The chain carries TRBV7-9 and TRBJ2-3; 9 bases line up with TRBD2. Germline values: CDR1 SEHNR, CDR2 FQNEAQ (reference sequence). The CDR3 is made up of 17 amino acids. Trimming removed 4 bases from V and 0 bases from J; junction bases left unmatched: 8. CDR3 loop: CASSSSAGGPSTDTQYF. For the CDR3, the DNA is TGTGCCAGCAGCTCATCGGCGGGAGGGCCTAGCACAGATACGCAGTATTTT.

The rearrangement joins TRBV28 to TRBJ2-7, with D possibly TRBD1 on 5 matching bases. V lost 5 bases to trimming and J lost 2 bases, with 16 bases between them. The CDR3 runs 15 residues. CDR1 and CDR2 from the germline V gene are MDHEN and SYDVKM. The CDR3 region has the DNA TGTGCCAGCAGTCCCGCGACAGAGATGACCTACGAGCAGTACTTC. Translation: CASSPATEMTYEQYF.

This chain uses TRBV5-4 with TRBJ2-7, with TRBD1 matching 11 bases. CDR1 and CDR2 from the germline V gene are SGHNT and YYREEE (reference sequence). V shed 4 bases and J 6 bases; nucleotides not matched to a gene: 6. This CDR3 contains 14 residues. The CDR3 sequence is CASSQGDRGSEQYF. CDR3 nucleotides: TGTGCCAGCAGCCAGGGGGACAGGGGGTCCGAGCAGTACTTC.

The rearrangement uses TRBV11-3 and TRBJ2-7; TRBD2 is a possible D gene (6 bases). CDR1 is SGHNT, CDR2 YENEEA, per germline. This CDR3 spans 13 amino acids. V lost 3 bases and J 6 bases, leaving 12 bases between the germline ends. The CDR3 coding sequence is TGTGCCAGCAGCTTTCTATTCGGGGGCGAGCAGTACTTC. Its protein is CASSFLFGGEQYF.

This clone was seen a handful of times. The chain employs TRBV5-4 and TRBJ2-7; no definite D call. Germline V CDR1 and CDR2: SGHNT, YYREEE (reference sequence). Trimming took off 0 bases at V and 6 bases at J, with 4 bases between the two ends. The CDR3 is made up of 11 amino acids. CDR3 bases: TGTGCCAGCAGCTTGGAAGGCGAGCAGTACTTC. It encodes CASSLEGEQYF.

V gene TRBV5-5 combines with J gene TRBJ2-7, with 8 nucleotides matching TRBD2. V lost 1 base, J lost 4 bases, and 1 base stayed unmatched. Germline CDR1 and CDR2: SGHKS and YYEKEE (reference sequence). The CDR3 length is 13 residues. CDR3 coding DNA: TGTGCCAGCAGCTTGAGACTAGCGTACGAGCAGTACTTC. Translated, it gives CASSLRLAYEQYF.